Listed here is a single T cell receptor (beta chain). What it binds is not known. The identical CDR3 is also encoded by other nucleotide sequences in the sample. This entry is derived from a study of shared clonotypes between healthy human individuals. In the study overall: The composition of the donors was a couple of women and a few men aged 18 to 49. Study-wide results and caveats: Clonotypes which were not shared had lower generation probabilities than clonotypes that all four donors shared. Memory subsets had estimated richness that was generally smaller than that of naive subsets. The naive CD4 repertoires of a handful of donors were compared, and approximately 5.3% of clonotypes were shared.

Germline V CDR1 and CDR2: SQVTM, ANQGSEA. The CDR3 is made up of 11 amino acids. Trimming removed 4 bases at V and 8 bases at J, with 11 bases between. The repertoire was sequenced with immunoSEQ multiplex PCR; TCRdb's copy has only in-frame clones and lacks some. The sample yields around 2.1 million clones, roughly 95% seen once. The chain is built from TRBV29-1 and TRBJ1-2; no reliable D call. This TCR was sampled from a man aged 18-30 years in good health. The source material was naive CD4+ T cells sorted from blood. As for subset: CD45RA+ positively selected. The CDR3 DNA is TGCAGCGTTGCAGGAGGCGAAGGCTACACCTTC. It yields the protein CSVAGGEGYTF.